A single sample gave rise to the 23 T cell receptor beta chains below, sequenced in a study of Graves' ophthalmopathy and Graves' hyperthyroidism. Amplification from RNA transcripts yielded the TCR beta CDR3 regions. The first-round RT-PCR employed HTBI primers together with the Qiagen OneStep RT-PCR kit. A multiplex PCR was then performed as the second round. TCRdb itself ran the multiplex PCR reads through MiXCR, one entry per CDR3 protein. This table holds approximately 380,000 distinct CDR3 sequences, around a fifth found once. The sample comprised peripheral blood. These receptors were collected from a woman aged 18-30 years with stable Graves' hyperthyroidism.

Many counts were recorded for this clonotype. The chain carries TRBV9 and TRBJ2-7; D ambiguous. Deletions cut 2 bases from V and 7 bases from J, with 13 bases between. The germline CDR1 and CDR2 sequences are SGDLS and YYNGEE. CDR3 length: 13 residues. For the CDR3, the DNA is TGTGCCAGCAGCGTTGATTCGGATCGGGAGCAGTACTTC. It specifies CASSVDSDREQYF.

Ten or more counts support this clonotype. This chain joins TRBV11-2 and TRBJ2-5; possibly TRBD1 or TRBD2 for D (6 bases each). Germline assignment: CDR1 SGHAT and CDR2 FQNNGV. The CDR3 is 14 residues long. Trimming removed 0 bases from V and 4 bases from J, with 9 bases in between. The CDR3 spells CASSLDRGLETQYF. CDR3 nucleotides: TGTGCCAGCAGCTTAGATCGGGGGCTAGAGACCCAGTACTTC.

The chain links TRBV6-5 to TRBJ1-1; no firm D call. Germline lookup yields CDR1 MNHEY and CDR2 SVGAGI. The CDR3 length is 14 residues. V lost 10 bases, J lost 3 bases, and 18 bases lay in between. The DNA of the CDR3 is TGTGCCACCAAGAGCCGAGGACGGGACACTGAAGCTTTCTTT. It encodes CATKSRGRDTEAFF.

This clonotype came up once. This chain uses TRBV6-1 with TRBJ2-2, with 8 bases aligning to TRBD1. The V gene end was trimmed by 1 base and the J gene end by 5 bases; junction bases not matched to a gene: 3. This CDR3 region has 15 residues. Germline-derived CDR1 and CDR2 are MNHNS and SASEGT. CDR3 sequence reads: CASSEETGGTGELFF. As DNA, the CDR3 is TGTGCCAGCAGTGAAGAAACAGGGGGGACCGGGGAGCTGTTTTTT.

This clonotype occurred many times. The chain links TRBV15 to TRBJ2-7; D unclear. V was pared by 1 base and J by 3 bases, with 16 bases between. The CDR3 is made up of 16 amino acids. CDR1 and CDR2 (germline): LNHNV, YYDKDF (reference sequence). The CDR3 is CATSRGPSLSDYEQYF. The CDR3 DNA reads TGTGCCACCAGCAGAGGACCCAGCCTGAGTGACTACGAGCAGTACTTC. Full variable domain (rest looked up from reference TRBV15 and TRBJ2-7): DAMVIQNPRYQVTQFGKPVTLSCSQTLNHNVMYWYQQKSSQAPKLLFHYYDKDFNNEADTPDNFQSRRPNTSFCFLDIRSPGLGDTAMYLCATSRGPSLSDYEQYFGPGTRLTVT.

At least ten counts were recorded for this clonotype. The chain recombines TRBV12-3 or TRBV12-4 with TRBJ1-5; 8 bases map to TRBD1. Losses at the gene ends were 2 bases for V and 3 bases for J; bases not matched to a gene: 3. CDR3 length: 15 amino acids. The CDR3 spells CASSLSGGVNQPQHF. CDR3 in DNA: TGTGCCAGCAGTTTATCAGGGGGCGTCAATCAGCCCCAGCATTTT.

This clonotype was counted ten times or more. V and J are TRBV20-1 and TRBJ2-3; TRBD2 is a possible D gene (6 bases). The germline CDR1 and CDR2 sequences are DFQATT and SNEGSKA (reference sequence). Trimming removed 5 bases at V and 0 bases at J, with 15 bases between. The CDR3 runs to 15 residues. CDR3 in DNA: TGCAGTGCTTTCGGGAGTCCCCGGAGCACAGATACGCAGTATTTT. It encodes CSAFGSPRSTDTQYF.

The V and J genes are TRBV7-9 and TRBJ2-7, with 11 bases matching TRBD2. With 5 bases clipped from V and 2 bases from J, the junction kept 5 bases outside the gene matches. The CDR3 is made up of 15 amino acids. Germline V gene sequence: CDR1 SEHNR, CDR2 FQNEAQ (reference sequence). The CDR3 DNA follows: TGTGCCAGCAGCAATGGACTAGCGGGTCCCTACGAGCAGTACTTC. Translation gives CASSNGLAGPYEQYF.

V usage is TRBV6-1 and J usage is TRBJ1-2; the D is unclear. The CDR3 runs 14 residues. V lost 6 bases and J lost 3, with 14 bases in between. The V gene's germline CDR1 is MNHNS and CDR2 SASEGT. The CDR3: CASRDPMRHYGYTF. CDR3 sequence (DNA): TGTGCCAGCAGAGACCCGATGAGACACTATGGCTACACCTTC.

For this clonotype: Relative to the germline gene, one junction end is altered; a read error may explain this. V usage is TRBV6-1 and J usage is TRBJ2-5; weak D call: TRBD1 (5 bases). Looked up from germline, CDR1 is MNHNS and CDR2 is SASEGT. The CDR3 sequence is 15 residues long. For the CDR3, the DNA is TGTGTCAGCAGTGAAGGACCCTCAAGGGGAGAGACCCAGTACTTC. Amino acids: CVSSEGPSRGETQYF.

This clonotype was detected only a few times. The chain employs TRBV6-1 and TRBJ2-5, with a possible D match to TRBD2 (7 bases). The CDR3 sequence is 16 residues long. CDR1 is MNHNS, CDR2 SASEGT, per germline. V shed 0 bases and J shed 3 bases, with 14 bases lying between them. The CDR3 region has the DNA TGTGCCAGCAGTGAAGCGGGAGGGGGGCTTGAAGAGACCCAGTACTTC. Its translation: CASSEAGGGLEETQYF.

The V and J genes are TRBV3-1 and TRBJ2-5; D gene unclear. V lost 5 bases to trimming and J lost 5 bases, with 6 bases between them. This CDR3 region has 11 residues. Germline lookup yields CDR1 LGHDT and CDR2 YNNKEL (reference sequence). The CDR3 is CASSWRETQYF. The CDR3 DNA sequence: TGTGCCAGCAGCTGGCGGGAGACCCAGTACTTC.

In this sample, this clonotype turned up many times. The V call is TRBV12-3 or TRBV12-4, the J call TRBJ1-1, with D perhaps TRBD1 (5 bases). This CDR3 contains 14 residues. The V gene lost 5 bases and the J gene lost 0 bases, with 10 bases spanning the gap. The CDR3: CASSTGTLNTEAFF. Here the CDR3 DNA reads TGTGCCAGCAGTACCGGGACCCTGAACACTGAAGCTTTCTTT.

This clonotype was recorded at least ten times. This chain joins TRBV15 and TRBJ1-5, with a possible D match to TRBD1 (6 bases). Between the trimmed V and J ends, which lost 0 bases and 5 bases, there was a span of 11 bases. Germline V gene lookup returns CDR1 LNHNV and CDR2 YYDKDF (reference sequence). CDR3 length equals 15 residues. The CDR3 is CATSRDRGADQPQHF. CDR3 sequence (DNA): TGTGCCACCAGCAGAGATAGGGGGGCCGATCAGCCCCAGCATTTT.

This chain connects TRBV20-1 to TRBJ1-6; D is perhaps TRBD1 (6 bases). Trimming stripped 6 bases from V and 7 bases from J, with 19 bases between. Germline-derived CDR1 and CDR2 are DFQATT and SNEGSKA (reference sequence). This CDR3 is 15 amino acids long. CDR3: CSALWGAAPNSPLHF. CDR3 sequence (DNA): TGCAGTGCCCTTTGGGGGGCAGCGCCAAATTCACCCCTCCACTTT.

This clonotype has ten or more counts. The rearrangement joins TRBV5-1 to TRBJ2-5, with D perhaps assigned TRBD1 or TRBD2 (5 bases each). The CDR3 totals 14 residues. Germline V lookup: CDR1 SGHRS, CDR2 YFSETQ. The V end lost 4 bases, the J end lost 4 bases, and 14 bases lay between the germline ends. In DNA, the CDR3 is TGCGCCAGCAGCCGGGGACCTGGGGGAGAGACCCAGTACTTC. This gives the protein CASSRGPGGETQYF.

This clonotype was picked up many times. The chain links TRBV12-3 or TRBV12-4 to TRBJ2-7, with D tentatively TRBD2 (5 bases). This CDR3 region has 13 residues. The V end was cut by 3 bases, the J end by 0 bases, with 6 bases between. The CDR3: CASSFGDSYEQYF. The CDR3 region has the DNA TGTGCCAGCAGTTTCGGGGACTCCTACGAGCAGTACTTC.

About this clonotype: A read error may account for a junction end that differs from germline. This chain links TRBV2 with TRBJ2-5; tentatively, D is TRBD2 (6 bases). Germline lookup yields CDR1 SNHLY and CDR2 FYNNEI. CDR3 length: 12 residues. The CDR3 nucleotides are TGTGCCGGCAGTCGGGGGAGGGAGACCCAGTACTTC. It yields the protein CAGSRGRETQYF.

The CDR3 region is CATSRGSASLYEQYF. CDR3 nucleotides: TGTGCCACCAGCAGAGGGTCCGCCAGCCTCTACGAGCAGTACTTC. The chain uses TRBV15 and TRBJ2-7; D call uncertain. V was cut by 1 base and J by 3 bases, with 13 bases left in between. CDR1 and CDR2 (germline): LNHNV, YYDKDF (reference sequence). The CDR3 has 15 residues.

This clonotype was counted ten times or more. The gene calls are TRBV10-3 and TRBJ2-5; D is perhaps TRBD2 (5 bases). The V gene lost 2 bases and the J gene lost 5 bases, with 9 bases spanning the gap. The CDR3 contains 13 residues. CDR1 is ENHRY and CDR2 is SYGVKD in the germline V gene. In nucleotides, the CDR3 is TGTGCCATCAGTGAGGGAGGTTGGGAGACCCAGTACTTC. Its translation: CAISEGGWETQYF.

This clonotype was detected ten times or more. The chain joins TRBV28 to TRBJ1-1, with 12 positions matching TRBD1. Germline assignment: CDR1 MDHEN and CDR2 SYDVKM. There are 15 residues in the CDR3. With V trimmed by 6 bases and J by 4 bases, 6 bases remained unmatched. CDR3 protein: CASRPSGQGATEAFF. In DNA form, the CDR3 reads TGTGCCAGCAGGCCCTCGGGACAGGGGGCCACTGAAGCTTTCTTT.

This clonotype appeared many times. This chain links TRBV28 with TRBJ1-1, with D uncertain. The CDR3 spans 14 residues. Germline V CDR1 and CDR2: MDHEN, SYDVKM. V lost 5 bases, J lost 6 bases, and 16 bases lay in between. This CDR3 is CASSPPITAAEAFF. The CDR3 DNA sequence: TGTGCCAGCAGTCCCCCCATAACAGCTGCTGAAGCTTTCTTT.

This clonotype was observed at least ten times. The rearrangement joins TRBV28 to TRBJ2-5; 7 bases align to TRBD2. Germline V gives CDR1 MDHEN, CDR2 SYDVKM. The CDR3 loop spans 17 amino acids. With V trimmed by 6 bases and J by 5 bases, 18 bases remained unmatched. CDR3 coding DNA: TGTGCCAGCAGAAGGGAGGGAGTAGGTGGCAGTGCGGAGACCCAGTACTTC. This gives the protein CASRREGVGGSAETQYF.